Listed here is a single TCR beta chain. Antigen unknown. The germline V gene has CDR1 SGHNT and CDR2 YENEEA. Trimming left V 2 bases short and J 10 bases short, with 12 bases between. There are 14 residues in the CDR3. This sample was included in a study of cytomegalovirus exposure and HLA in healthy donors. Across the whole study: Approximately 81% of 398 genotyped donors fell in the Caucasian-associated ancestry cluster.

The study, taken as a whole, reports: Most of the TCR beta V segments (in an earlier analysis) were productive either about 87% or about 30% of the time. With further analysis later on, most CMV-associated TCR beta chains appeared HLA-restricted.

Use of 60 Vbeta and 13 Jbeta primers characterized the PCR. Clones were sequenced by immunoSEQ multiplex PCR, and TCRdb holds only the in-frame ones, with some missing. The table lists about 180,000 clones, around 80% of them singletons. The specimen was PBMCs. V usage is TRBV11-3 and J usage is TRBJ1-6, with D perhaps TRBD1 (6 bases). The TCR originated in a woman aged 55-70 years in good health and CMV-seropositive. CDR3 in DNA: TGTGCCAGCAGCTTATCAGGGGTCGGGTCACCCCTCCACTTT. It is translated as CASSLSGVGSPLHF. The entire variable domain, with the rest obtained from reference TRBV11-3 and TRBJ1-6, is as follows: EAGVVQSPRYKIIEKKQPVAFWCNPISGHNTLYWYLQNLGQGPELLIRYENEEAVDDSQLPKDRFSAERLKGVDSTLKIQPAELGDSAVYLCASSLSGVGSPLHFGNGTRLTVT.